A single sample is the source of the 28 T cell receptor beta chains below, sequenced in a study of T cells after yellow fever vaccination. TCRdb used MiXCR to reprocess the 5' RACE reads, holding one entry per CDR3 protein. The sample has some 32,000 distinct CDR3 sequences, 6.6% seen once; the top ten hold approximately 22%. The sample consisted of PBMCs, either bulk or a sorted T-cell subset (CD4+, CD8+, memory, or dextramer-sorted; not recorded which), taken on the day of the first yellow fever vaccination. The receptors here all came from a young man who received the YFV17D yellow fever vaccine.

In its sample, this clonotype ranks as medium-sized (0.01 to 0.1%). The J gene is TRBJ2-3, the V gene TRBV6-4, with TRBD2 identical over 10 bases. Looked up from germline, CDR1 is MRHNA and CDR2 is SNTAGT. The CDR3 runs 15 residues. J was trimmed by 2 bases and V by 3 bases; bases with no gene match: 2. CDR3 loop: CASSESGGATDTQYF. The CDR3 DNA follows: TGTGCCAGCAGTGAAAGCGGGGGGGCCACAGATACGCAGTATTTT.

This clonotype appeared many times. The genes are TRBV9 and TRBJ2-5; D possibly uses TRBD1 or TRBD2 (5 bases each). The CDR3 length is 15 residues. V was trimmed by 4 bases and J by 3 bases, leaving 16 bases between them. Germline V lookup: CDR1 SGDLS, CDR2 YYNGEE. The chain's CDR3 is CASSLDSGAEETQYF. For the CDR3, the DNA is TGTGCCAGCAGCCTAGACTCCGGGGCCGAAGAGACCCAGTACTTC.

In its sample, this clonotype was seen many times. The CDR3 sequence: CASSLGDTDTQYF. The CDR3 nucleotides are TGCGCCAGCAGCTTGGGGGACACAGATACGCAGTATTTT. The V and J genes are TRBV5-1 and TRBJ2-3; D not certain. There are 13 residues in the CDR3. Germline V lookup: CDR1 SGHRS, CDR2 YFSETQ. V lost 0 bases, J lost 2 bases, and 4 bases lay in between.

This clonotype has a count of ten or more. The chain joins TRBV11-2 to TRBJ2-7; TRBD1 matches 8 bases. The junction had 11 bases not matched to a gene; V was cut back by 1 base and J by 0 bases. The CDR3 has 18 amino acids. In germline, CDR1 is SGHAT, CDR2 FQNNGV. CDR3 region: CASSLGTGLVRRSYEQYF. The CDR3 DNA reads as TGTGCCAGCAGCTTAGGGACAGGGCTTGTTAGGCGCTCCTACGAGCAGTACTTC.

Ten or more counts support this clonotype. V and J are TRBV24-1 and TRBJ2-2, with no clear D. Germline CDR1 and CDR2: KGHDR and SFDVKD. The CDR3 loop spans 14 amino acids. Trimming took off 7 bases at V and 6 bases at J, with 14 bases between the two ends. For the CDR3, the DNA is TGTGCCACCAGATCGGCTAGGCAGGCCGGGGAGCTGTTTTTT. Its translation is CATRSARQAGELFF.

This clonotype was observed at least ten times. The chain has TRBV7-2 and TRBJ2-3; D is perhaps TRBD1 or TRBD2 (5 bases each). Germline V gene data show CDR1 as SGHTA and CDR2 as FQGNSA. V was cut by 6 bases and J by 0 bases, with 16 bases left in between. The CDR3 is 16 amino acids. In DNA, the CDR3 is TGTGCCAGCAGTCGGACTGACAGAGCAAGCACAGATACGCAGTATTTT. This codes for CASSRTDRASTDTQYF.

This clonotype appeared a few times. This chain uses TRBV20-1 with TRBJ2-1, with D unresolved. This CDR3 region has 14 residues. Trimming took 3 bases from V and 3 from J, leaving 12 bases between them. Germline-derived CDR1 and CDR2 are DFQATT and SNEGSKA (reference sequence). CDR3 protein: CSASPPRDYNEQFF. The CDR3 DNA follows: TGCAGTGCTAGCCCCCCAAGAGACTACAATGAGCAGTTCTTC.

The chain combines TRBV6-6 with TRBJ1-3; D is ambiguous. This CDR3 has 13 amino acids. Trimming stripped 7 bases from V and 0 bases from J, with 7 bases between. Germline values: CDR1 MNHNY, CDR2 SVGAGI (reference sequence). The CDR3 loop reads CASIQSSGNTIYF. The CDR3 DNA is TGTGCCAGCATCCAAAGCTCTGGAAACACCATATATTTT.

Comments on this clonotype: This may be a read error, as it is one base from a much larger clone. The chain uses TRBV9 and TRBJ2-3; 9 bases line up with TRBD2. The CDR3 loop spans 15 amino acids. With 3 bases clipped from V and 2 bases from J, the junction kept 4 bases outside the gene matches. Looked up from germline, CDR1 is SGDLS and CDR2 is YYNGEE. For the CDR3, the DNA is TGTGCCAGCAGCGAGAGCGGGGGGTTCACAGATACGCAGTATTTT. Translation: CASSESGGFTDTQYF.

The rearrangement links TRBV24-1 to TRBJ2-1; tentatively, D is TRBD1 or TRBD2 (6 bases each). Deletions cut 2 bases from V and 8 bases from J, with 18 bases between. Germline V gene sequence: CDR1 KGHDR, CDR2 SFDVKD. The CDR3 sequence is 16 residues long. In DNA, the CDR3 is TGTGCCACCAGTGATTCCCGAAGGGGGGACGGGGATGAGCAGTTCTTC. Protein sequence: CATSDSRRGDGDEQFF.

Ten or more counts support this clonotype. The chain is built from TRBV5-1 and TRBJ1-2; the match to TRBD1 covers 9 bases. The CDR3 is made up of 12 amino acids. V gave up 3 bases and J gave up 6 bases; unmatched junction bases: 0. Germline CDR1 reads SGHRS; CDR2 reads YFSETQ. The CDR3 loop reads CASSWDRDGYTF. The CDR3 nucleotides read TGCGCCAGCAGCTGGGACAGGGATGGCTACACCTTC.

This clonotype was detected ten times or more. The CDR3 loop reads CASSFLHGFEAFF. The CDR3 bases are TGTGCCAGCAGCTTTTTACACGGTTTTGAAGCTTTCTTT. The chain couples TRBV7-2 to TRBJ1-1; D is unresolved. Germline CDR1 and CDR2: SGHTA and FQGNSA. V gave up 3 bases and J gave up 7 bases, with 12 bases separating them. CDR3 size: 13 residues.

This rearrangement joins TRBV5-4 to TRBJ2-5, with D perhaps given as TRBD1 or TRBD2 (6 bases each). This CDR3 is built from 13 residues. The ends were cut back, 4 bases at V and 5 bases at J, with 12 bases in the middle. CDR1 is SGHNT and CDR2 is YYREEE in the germline V gene (reference sequence). CDR3 protein: CASSLRGEETQYF. The DNA for the CDR3 is TGTGCCAGCAGCCTAAGGGGGGAGGAGACCCAGTACTTC.

This clonotype was seen at least ten times. The CDR3 coding sequence is TGTGCCAGCAACCCCCAAGACACCCAGGGGTGGGAAAAACTGTTTTTT. It translates to CASNPQDTQGWEKLFF. V usage is TRBV28 and J usage is TRBJ1-4; possibly TRBD1 for D (6 bases). Trimming pared 7 bases from V and 8 bases from J, leaving 23 bases between. Germline assignment: CDR1 MDHEN and CDR2 SYDVKM. The CDR3 is 16 amino acids.

In its sample, this clonotype is medium-sized. This chain connects TRBV6-4 to TRBJ2-2; 9 positions agree with TRBD2. After removal of 4 bases from V and 3 bases from J, the junction contained 0 bases not matched to a gene. CDR1 and CDR2 (germline): MRHNA, SNTAGT. The CDR3 is 14 amino acids. The chain's CDR3 is CASSASGDTGELFF. CDR3 bases: TGTGCCAGCAGTGCTAGCGGGGACACCGGGGAGCTGTTTTTT.

This clonotype was counted ten times or more. The J gene is TRBJ2-1, the V gene TRBV4-3; D uncertain. Trimming took off 0 bases at V and 2 bases at J, with 8 bases between the two ends. Germline V gene data show CDR1 as LGHNA and CDR2 as YSLEER. The CDR3 is 15 residues long. The CDR3 is CASSQEAVTYNEQFF. CDR3 DNA: TGCGCCAGCAGCCAAGAGGCAGTTACCTACAATGAGCAGTTCTTC.

In the case of this clonotype: This could be a read error, since a much larger clone is one nucleotide away. This chain uses TRBV20-1 with TRBJ1-6; 8 nucleotides line up with TRBD1. CDR1 and CDR2 from the germline V gene are DFQATT and SNEGSKA (reference sequence). CDR3 size: 13 residues. Germline trimming cut 6 bases from V and 9 bases from J; bases unmatched to any gene: 7. This chain's CDR3 is CSAPPGGSSPLHF. The CDR3 nucleotides read TGCAGTGCCCCGCCAGGGGGCAGTTCACCCCTCCACTTT.

This clonotype has just a few counts. This sequence joins TRBV25-1 and TRBJ2-1; 13 positions agree with TRBD2. The CDR3 contains 16 residues. Germline CDR1 MGHDK, CDR2 SYGVNS. Unmatched junction bases numbered 9, after V lost 5 bases and J lost 8 bases. DNA for the CDR3: TGTGCCAGCAGTAAGGGACTAGCGGGGATGCGGGATGAGCAGTTCTTC. This sequence encodes CASSKGLAGMRDEQFF. Drawing the rest from reference TRBV25-1 and TRBJ2-1, the complete variable domain is EADIYQTPRYLVIGTGKKITLECSQTMGHDKMYWYQQDPGMELHLIHYSYGVNSTEKGDLSSESTVSRIRTEHFPLTLESARPSHTSQYLCASSKGLAGMRDEQFFGPGTRLTVL.

This clonotype has a handful of counts. The chain carries TRBV30 and TRBJ2-2, with D possibly being TRBD1 (6 bases). Germline V gives CDR1 GTSNPN, CDR2 SVGIG (reference sequence). With 5 bases removed from V and 1 base from J, the gap between germline ends came to 17 bases. The CDR3 contains 16 residues. The CDR3 DNA reads TGTGCCTGGGATCTTGCGCTAGGGGGGAACACCGGGGAGCTGTTTTTT. This gives the protein CAWDLALGGNTGELFF.

Ten or more counts support this clonotype. The chain recombines TRBV30 with TRBJ1-4; D might be TRBD1 (6 bases). V was trimmed by 2 bases and J by 8 bases, leaving 15 bases between them. The CDR3 loop spans 14 amino acids. CDR1 GTSNPN and CDR2 SVGIG come from the germline V gene (reference sequence). As DNA, the CDR3 is TGTGCCTGGAGTATGGAGGGGGAGAGGGAAAAACTGTTTTTT. It is translated as CAWSMEGEREKLFF.

Ten or more counts support this clonotype. At one end, the junction sequence differs from germline, possibly due to a read error. The chain carries TRBV5-1 and TRBJ2-6; weak D call: TRBD2 (6 bases). The CDR3 runs to 15 residues. The germline CDR1 and CDR2 sequences are SGHRS and YFSETQ. The CDR3 DNA reads TGTGCCAGCAGCTTAGGAGGGGCTGGGGCCAACGTCCTGACTTTC. Translated: CASSLGGAGANVLTF. Drawing the rest from reference TRBV5-1 and TRBJ2-6, the complete variable domain is KAGVTQTPRYLIKTRGQQVTLSCSPISGHRSVSWYQQTPGQGLQFLFEYFSETQRNKGNFPGRFSGRQFSNSRSEMNVSTLELGDSALYLCASSLGGAGANVLTFGAGSRLTVL.

The chain joins TRBV5-5 to TRBJ1-1; the D is unclear. CDR3 length: 15 residues. Germline CDR1 and CDR2: SGHKS and YYEKEE (reference sequence). V dropped 4 bases and J dropped 4 bases, with 17 bases sitting between them. CDR3 sequence reads: CASSPGPPGGTEAFF. CDR3 nucleotide sequence: TGTGCCAGCAGCCCTGGCCCTCCGGGTGGCACTGAAGCTTTCTTT.

J is TRBJ1-5 and V is TRBV20-1; D may be TRBD1 (5 bases). The CDR3 runs to 14 residues. Trimming left V 3 bases short and J 3 bases short, with 12 bases between. Germline CDR1 DFQATT, CDR2 SNEGSKA (reference sequence). CDR3 protein: CSARPQGFNQPQHF. For the CDR3, the DNA is TGCAGTGCTAGGCCTCAGGGCTTCAATCAGCCCCAGCATTTT.

This clonotype was counted at least ten times. The rearrangement uses TRBV7-3 and TRBJ2-1; D may be TRBD2 (6 bases). Germline-derived CDR1 and CDR2 are SGHTA and FQGTGA. Trimming shortened V by 5 bases and J by 4 bases, and 9 bases separated the two germline ends. The CDR3 length is 13 residues. The CDR3 DNA is TGTGCCAGCAGCCAGGACTATTACAATGAGCAGTTCTTC. Amino acid sequence: CASSQDYYNEQFF. The full variable domain, completed using reference TRBV7-3 and TRBJ2-1, is GAGVSQTPSNKVTEKGKYVELRCDPISGHTALYWYRQSLGQGPEFLIYFQGTGAADDSGLPNDRFFAVRPEGSVSTLKIQRTERGDSAVYLCASSQDYYNEQFFGPGTRLTVL.

This clonotype was detected ten times or more. This chain connects TRBV6-5 to TRBJ1-2; D is uncertain. CDR1 and CDR2 (germline): MNHEY, SVGAGI. The CDR3 loop spans 12 amino acids. Trimming removed 2 bases from V and 10 bases from J, with 11 bases in between. CDR3 residues: CASSYMGYDYTF. The CDR3 nucleotides read TGTGCCAGCAGTTACATGGGGTACGACTACACCTTC.

This clonotype was counted ten times or more. The V and J genes are TRBV7-2 and TRBJ1-5; D unclear. This CDR3 region has 14 residues. CDR1 SGHTA and CDR2 FQGNSA come from the germline V gene. The ends were cut back, 3 bases at V and 1 base at J, with 7 bases in the middle. CDR3 in amino acids: CASSFAVSNQPQHF. The CDR3 region has the DNA TGTGCCAGCAGCTTTGCAGTGAGCAATCAGCCCCAGCATTTT.

As for this clonotype: A much larger clonotype is one base distant, so this may be a read error. The chain uses TRBV5-1 and TRBJ2-5; TRBD1 matches at 7 bases. The CDR3 length is 15 residues. Germline assignment: CDR1 SGHRS and CDR2 YFSETQ. In DNA, the CDR3 is TGCACCAGCAGCTTGCGACAGGGTGCCCAAGAGACCCAGTACTTC. Its protein is CTSSLRQGAQETQYF.

This clonotype appeared many times. The CDR3 bases are TGCGCCAGCAGCTTGGCAGTGACAGGGAGATTGGCTGCTAGTAATGAAAAACTGTTTTTT. Protein sequence: CASSLAVTGRLAASNEKLFF. The rearrangement joins TRBV5-1 to TRBJ1-4, with 7 bases that match TRBD1. The germline V gene has CDR1 SGHRS and CDR2 YFSETQ. Trimming at V came to 0 bases and at J to 4 bases, leaving 18 bases not matched to a gene. CDR3 length equals 20 residues.